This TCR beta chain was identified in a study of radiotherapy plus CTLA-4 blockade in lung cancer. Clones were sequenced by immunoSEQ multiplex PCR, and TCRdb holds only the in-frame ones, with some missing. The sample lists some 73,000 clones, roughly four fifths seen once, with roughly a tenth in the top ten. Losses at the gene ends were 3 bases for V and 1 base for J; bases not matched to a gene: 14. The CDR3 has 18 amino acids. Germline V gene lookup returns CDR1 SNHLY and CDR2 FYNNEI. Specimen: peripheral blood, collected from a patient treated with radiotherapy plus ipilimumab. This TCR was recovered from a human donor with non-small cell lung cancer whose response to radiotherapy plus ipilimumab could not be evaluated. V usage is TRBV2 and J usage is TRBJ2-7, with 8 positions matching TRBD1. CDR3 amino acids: CASSESPPDREQSYEQYF. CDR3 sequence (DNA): TGTGCCAGCAGTGAGAGTCCTCCGGACAGGGAGCAATCCTACGAGCAGTACTTC.